A selection of T cell receptor beta chains follows, all from one sample in a study of naive and memory T cell subsets. TCRdb independently ran MiXCR on the UMI-ligation and nested PCR reads; one entry per CDR3 protein. The sample holds 120,000 to 150,000 distinct CDR3 sequences, about 20% seen once. Material: naive CD4+ T cells from blood. These receptors were collected from a human donor in good health. The CDR3 runs from the conserved cysteine through the conserved F or W. The order of the fields is clone size, V gene, J gene, D gene, CDR3 DNA, CDR3 protein. D genes are given only for firm matches. Not every row has a clone size; where given, it reads once, few, many or a size class.

size: -
V: TRBV27
J: TRBJ2-1
D: -
DNA: TGTGCCAGCAGTTTCTCGCCCGAGATCTACAATGAGCAGTTCTTC
CDR3: CASSFSPEIYNEQFF

size: many
V: TRBV2
J: TRBJ2-2
D: TRBD1
DNA: TGTGCCAGCAGATGGGACAGGGGGTCTAACACCGGGGAGCTGTTTTTT
CDR3: CASRWDRGSNTGELFF

size: once
V: TRBV11-3
J: TRBJ2-7
D: -
DNA: TGTGCCAGCAGCTTAGATTCGACAGCTATTGGCGAGCAGTACTTC
CDR3: CASSLDSTAIGEQYF

size: -
V: TRBV9
J: TRBJ2-1
D: TRBD2
DNA: TGTGCCAGCAGCGCCCGGGGGACTAGCGGGAGCCTTCCCTACAATGAGCAGTTCTTC
CDR3: CASSARGTSGSLPYNEQFF

size: many
V: TRBV29-1
J: TRBJ2-7
D: TRBD1
DNA: TGCAGCGTCGAGGACAGGGGAGGGTTTTTGTACGAGCAGTACTTC
CDR3: CSVEDRGGFLYEQYF

size: -
V: TRBV11-1
J: TRBJ2-7
D: TRBD1
DNA: TGTGCCAGCAGCCCGGGACAGGGTTCCTACGAGCAGTACTTC
CDR3: CASSPGQGSYEQYF

size: -
V: TRBV5-1
J: TRBJ1-1
D: -
DNA: TGCGCCAGCAGCTTGGGTACAGGGTCAGAAGCTTTCTTT
CDR3: CASSLGTGSEAFF

size: few
V: TRBV6-5
J: TRBJ1-1
D: -
DNA: TGTGCCAGCAGGCGGACAGACGGGTACGCTGAAGCTTTCTTT
CDR3: CASRRTDGYAEAFF

size: -
V: TRBV12-3/TRBV12-4
J: TRBJ2-3
D: -
DNA: TGTGCCAGTTTAGGAGGCCGGACAGATACGCAGTATTTT
CDR3: CASLGGRTDTQYF

size: -
V: TRBV6-1
J: TRBJ1-1
D: -
DNA: TGTGCCAGCAGCGCCGATCCGAACACTGAAGCTTTCTTT
CDR3: CASSADPNTEAFF

size: few
V: TRBV7-7
J: TRBJ2-3
D: TRBD2
DNA: TGTGCCAGCAGCTACGGGACTAGTGTTAACACAGATACGCAGTATTTT
CDR3: CASSYGTSVNTDTQYF

size: -
V: TRBV7-2
J: TRBJ2-3
D: TRBD2
DNA: TGTGCCAGCAGCCTTACTAGCGGGATCGATACGCAGTATTTT
CDR3: CASSLTSGIDTQYF

size: many
V: TRBV29-1
J: TRBJ2-5
D: -
DNA: TGCAGCGTTGTGACTGAGGAGACCCAGTACTTC
CDR3: CSVVTEETQYF

size: -
V: TRBV7-2
J: TRBJ2-7
D: TRBD2
DNA: TGTGCCAGCAGGAGACTAGCGGGAGAACACTACGAGCAGTACTTC
CDR3: CASRRLAGEHYEQYF

size: few
V: TRBV11-2
J: TRBJ2-7
D: TRBD2
DNA: TGTGCCAGCAGCTTAGATCGTTCTAGCGGCTACGAGCAGTACTTC
CDR3: CASSLDRSSGYEQYF

size: many
V: TRBV12-3/TRBV12-4
J: TRBJ2-7
D: -
DNA: TGTGCCAGCACCCATGGGACCCCCTACGAGCAGTACTTC
CDR3: CASTHGTPYEQYF

size: few
V: TRBV6-6
J: TRBJ1-2
D: -
DNA: TGTGCCAGCAGTGTACAGGGTCCATATGGCTACACCTTC
CDR3: CASSVQGPYGYTF

size: -
V: TRBV3-1
J: TRBJ2-1
D: -
DNA: TGTGCCAGCAGCCAAGGACGGGTGGGCCTATCGGATGAGCAGTTCTTC
CDR3: CASSQGRVGLSDEQFF

size: -
V: TRBV11-2
J: TRBJ2-3
D: -
DNA: TGTGCCAGCAGTTCGACCCCCACAGGGTCTAGCACAGATACGCAGTATTTT
CDR3: CASSSTPTGSSTDTQYF

size: few
V: TRBV7-2
J: TRBJ2-1
D: TRBD2
DNA: TGTGCCAGCAGCTTAGGACCAAGCGGGGTTTCTGAGCAGTTCTTC
CDR3: CASSLGPSGVSEQFF

size: few
V: TRBV28
J: TRBJ2-1
D: TRBD2
DNA: TGTGCCAGCAGTTTACTACTAGCGGAGCAGTTCTTC
CDR3: CASSLLLAEQFF

size: -
V: TRBV7-2
J: TRBJ1-2
D: -
DNA: TGTGCCAGCAGCAACTACAGGTTTGCCTATGGCTACACCTTC
CDR3: CASSNYRFAYGYTF

size: few
V: TRBV6-1
J: TRBJ1-2
D: -
DNA: TGTGCCAGCAGTGAATCTCGGGCTAGCTATGGCTACACCTTC
CDR3: CASSESRASYGYTF

size: once
V: TRBV28
J: TRBJ2-3
D: -
DNA: TGTGCCGCGGGTCCCCCCTGCACAGATACGCAGTATTTT
CDR3: CAAGPPCTDTQYF

size: -
V: TRBV12-3/TRBV12-4
J: TRBJ2-1
D: -
DNA: TGTGCCAGCAGTTTACTGGCGGGTAGGTTCTTC
CDR3: CASSLLAGRFF

size: -
V: TRBV5-5
J: TRBJ1-5
D: TRBD1
DNA: TGTGCCAGCAGCTCCACCGGGACAGGGGGTATGTTGAGCAATCAGCCCCAGCATTTT
CDR3: CASSSTGTGGMLSNQPQHF

size: few
V: TRBV12-3/TRBV12-4
J: TRBJ2-1
D: -
DNA: TGTGCCAGCAGTCCAATGAGCGGATCAGCCTACAATGAGCAGTTCTTC
CDR3: CASSPMSGSAYNEQFF

size: many
V: TRBV4-2
J: TRBJ2-3
D: -
DNA: TGTGCCAGCAGCCAAGATGTGGGGGGTACGCAGTATTTT
CDR3: CASSQDVGGTQYF